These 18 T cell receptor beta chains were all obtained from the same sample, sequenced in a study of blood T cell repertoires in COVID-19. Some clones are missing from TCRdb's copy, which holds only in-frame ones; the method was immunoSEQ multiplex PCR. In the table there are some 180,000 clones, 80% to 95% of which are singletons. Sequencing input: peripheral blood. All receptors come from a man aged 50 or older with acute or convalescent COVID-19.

Here the CDR3 DNA reads TGTGCCAGCAGCTTAGGCGGCCAAGAGACCCAGTACTTC. It translates to CASSLGGQETQYF. The chain recombines TRBV13 with TRBJ2-5; D unresolved. CDR1 PRHDT and CDR2 FYEKMQ come from the germline V gene (reference sequence). The CDR3 loop spans 13 amino acids. The V end was cut by 0 bases, the J end by 1 base, with 3 bases between. The full variable domain, in which reference TRBV13 and TRBJ2-5 provide the parts outside the CDR3, is AAGVIQSPRHLIKEKRETATLKCYPIPRHDTVYWYQQGPGQDPQFLISFYEKMQSDKGSIPDRFSAQQFSDYHSELNMSSLELGDSALYFCASSLGGQETQYFGPGTRLLVL.

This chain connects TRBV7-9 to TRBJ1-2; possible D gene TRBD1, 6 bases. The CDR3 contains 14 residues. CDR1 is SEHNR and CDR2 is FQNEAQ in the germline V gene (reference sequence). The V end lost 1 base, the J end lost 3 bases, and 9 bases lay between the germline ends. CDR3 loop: CASSLGSGDYGYTF. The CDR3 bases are TGTGCCAGCAGCTTAGGGTCAGGGGACTATGGCTACACCTTC.

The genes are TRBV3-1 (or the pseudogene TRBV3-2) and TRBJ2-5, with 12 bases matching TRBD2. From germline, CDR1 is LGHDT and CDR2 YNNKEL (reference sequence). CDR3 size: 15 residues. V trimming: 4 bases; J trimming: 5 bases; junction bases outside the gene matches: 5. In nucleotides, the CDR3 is TGTGCCAGCAGCCCGAGGACTAGCGGGGTGGAGACCCAGTACTTC. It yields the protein CASSPRTSGVETQYF.

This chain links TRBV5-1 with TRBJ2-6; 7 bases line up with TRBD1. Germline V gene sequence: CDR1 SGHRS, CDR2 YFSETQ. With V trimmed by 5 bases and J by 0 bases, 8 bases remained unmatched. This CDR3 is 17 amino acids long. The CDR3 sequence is CASSLPGQLSGANVLTF. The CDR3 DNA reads TGCGCCAGCAGTTTACCGGGACAGCTCTCTGGGGCCAACGTCCTGACTTTC. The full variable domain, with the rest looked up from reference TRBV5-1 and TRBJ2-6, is KAGVTQTPRYLIKTRGQQVTLSCSPISGHRSVSWYQQTPGQGLQFLFEYFSETQRNKGNFPGRFSGRQFSNSRSEMNVSTLELGDSALYLCASSLPGQLSGANVLTFGAGSRLTVL.

In nucleotides, the CDR3 is TGCGCCAGCAAGCTCCGACAACTGAACACCGGGGAGCTGTTTTTT. Its protein product is CASKLRQLNTGELFF. The rearrangement joins TRBV5-1 to TRBJ2-2; D is undetermined. The germline CDR1 and CDR2 sequences are SGHRS and YFSETQ. V shed 6 bases and J shed 1 base, with 13 bases lying between them. The CDR3 covers 15 residues.

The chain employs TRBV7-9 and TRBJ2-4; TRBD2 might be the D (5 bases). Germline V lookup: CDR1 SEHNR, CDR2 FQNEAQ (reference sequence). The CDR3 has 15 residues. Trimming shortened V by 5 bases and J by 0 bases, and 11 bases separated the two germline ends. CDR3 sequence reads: CASSGEILAKNIQYF. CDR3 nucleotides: TGTGCCAGCAGCGGGGAGATTTTAGCCAAAAACATTCAGTACTTC.

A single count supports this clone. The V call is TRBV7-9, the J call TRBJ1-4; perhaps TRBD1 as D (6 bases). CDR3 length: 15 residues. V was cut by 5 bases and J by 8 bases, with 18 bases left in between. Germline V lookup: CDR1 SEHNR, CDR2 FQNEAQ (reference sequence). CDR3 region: CASSPRTVPREKLFF. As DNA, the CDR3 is TGTGCCAGCAGCCCCCGGACAGTCCCACGGGAAAAACTGTTTTTT.

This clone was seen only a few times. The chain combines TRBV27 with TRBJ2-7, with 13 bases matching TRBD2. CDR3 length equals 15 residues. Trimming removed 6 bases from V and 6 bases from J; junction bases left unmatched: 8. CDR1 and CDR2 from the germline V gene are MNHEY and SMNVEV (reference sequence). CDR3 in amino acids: CASSPRTSGSLEQYF. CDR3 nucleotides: TGTGCCAGCAGCCCCAGGACTAGCGGGAGCCTCGAGCAGTACTTC.

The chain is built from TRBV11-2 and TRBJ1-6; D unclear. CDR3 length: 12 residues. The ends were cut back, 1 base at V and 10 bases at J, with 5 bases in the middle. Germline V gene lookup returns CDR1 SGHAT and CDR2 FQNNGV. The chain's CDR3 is CASSLVGSPLHF. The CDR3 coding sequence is TGTGCCAGCAGCTTAGTCGGGTCACCCCTCCACTTT.

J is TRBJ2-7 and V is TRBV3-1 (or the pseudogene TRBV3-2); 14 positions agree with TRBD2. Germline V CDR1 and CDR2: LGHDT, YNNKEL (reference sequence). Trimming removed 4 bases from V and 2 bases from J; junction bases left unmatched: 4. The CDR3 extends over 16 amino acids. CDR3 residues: CASSRGLAGAPYEQYF. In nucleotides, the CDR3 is TGTGCCAGCAGCCGGGGACTAGCGGGAGCCCCCTACGAGCAGTACTTC.

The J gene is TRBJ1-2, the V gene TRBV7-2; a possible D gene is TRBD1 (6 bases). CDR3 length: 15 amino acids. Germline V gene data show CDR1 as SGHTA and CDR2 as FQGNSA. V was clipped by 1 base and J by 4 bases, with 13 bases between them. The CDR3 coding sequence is TGTGCCAGCAGCTTAGGCGGGGGCATAATCTATGGCTACACCTTC. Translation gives CASSLGGGIIYGYTF.

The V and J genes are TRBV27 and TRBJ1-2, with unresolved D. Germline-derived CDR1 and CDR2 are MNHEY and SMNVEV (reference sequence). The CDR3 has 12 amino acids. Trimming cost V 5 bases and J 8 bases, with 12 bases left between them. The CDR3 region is CASSPHPGGYTF. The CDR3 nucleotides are TGTGCCAGCAGTCCCCATCCGGGGGGCTACACCTTC.

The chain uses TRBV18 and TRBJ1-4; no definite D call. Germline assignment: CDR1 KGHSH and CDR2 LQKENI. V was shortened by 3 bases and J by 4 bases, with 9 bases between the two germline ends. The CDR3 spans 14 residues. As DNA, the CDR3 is TGTGCCAGCTCACCGAGACAAAGTAATGAAAAACTGTTTTTT. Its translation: CASSPRQSNEKLFF.

The CDR3: CASSSGRGVAGELFF. CDR3 bases: TGTGCCAGCAGTTCAGGGAGGGGCGTTGCCGGGGAGCTGTTTTTT. The chain employs TRBV27 and TRBJ2-2; TRBD2 matches at 7 bases. The V gene's germline CDR1 is MNHEY and CDR2 SMNVEV (reference sequence). The CDR3 has 15 residues. The V segment lost 4 bases and the J segment 6 bases; nucleotides outside the gene matches: 8.

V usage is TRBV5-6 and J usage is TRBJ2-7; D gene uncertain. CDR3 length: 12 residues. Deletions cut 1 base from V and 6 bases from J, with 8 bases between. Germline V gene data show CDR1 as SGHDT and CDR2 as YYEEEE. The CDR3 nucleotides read TGTGCCAGCAGCTTGTCGCGGCGCGAGCAGTACGTC. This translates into CASSLSRREQYV.

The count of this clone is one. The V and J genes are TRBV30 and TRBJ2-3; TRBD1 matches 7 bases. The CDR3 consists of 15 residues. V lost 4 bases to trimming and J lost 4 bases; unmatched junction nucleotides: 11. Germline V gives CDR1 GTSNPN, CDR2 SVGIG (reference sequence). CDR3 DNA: TGTGCCTGGACCCTGAAACAGGGGAATCCAGATACGCAGTATTTT. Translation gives CAWTLKQGNPDTQYF.

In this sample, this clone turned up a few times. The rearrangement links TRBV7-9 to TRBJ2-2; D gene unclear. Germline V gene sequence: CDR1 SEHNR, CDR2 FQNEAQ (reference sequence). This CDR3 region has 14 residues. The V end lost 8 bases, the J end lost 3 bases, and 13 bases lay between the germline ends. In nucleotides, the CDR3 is TGTGCCAGCGGAAACCACCGGGACACCGGGGAGCTGTTTTTT. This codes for CASGNHRDTGELFF. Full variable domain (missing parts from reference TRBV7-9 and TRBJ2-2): DTGVSQNPRHKITKRGQNVTFRCDPISEHNRLYWYRQTLGQGPEFLTYFQNEAQLEKSRLLSDRFSAERPKGSFSTLEIQRTEQGDSAMYLCASGNHRDTGELFFGEGSRLTVL.

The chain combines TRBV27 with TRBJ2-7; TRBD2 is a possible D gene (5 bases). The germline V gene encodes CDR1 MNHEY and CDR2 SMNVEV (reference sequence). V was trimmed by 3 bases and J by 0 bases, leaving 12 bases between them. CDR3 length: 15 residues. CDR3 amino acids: CASSFGGLSSYEQYF. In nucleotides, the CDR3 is TGTGCCAGCAGTTTTGGCGGGTTAAGCTCCTACGAGCAGTACTTC.